Listed below are T cell receptor beta chains from one sample, sequenced in a study of blood T cell repertoires in COVID-19. TCRdb keeps only in-frame clones here, not all; method: immunoSEQ multiplex PCR. The sample lists 350,000 to 400,000 clones, over 75% occurring once. Specimen: PBMCs or T cells enriched from blood (not recorded which). Receptors originate from a woman in her 30s who had recovered from COVID-19. Both conserved end residues are part of each CDR3. Each record gives: D gene, clone size, J gene, CDR3 length, V gene, CDR3 protein, CDR3 DNA. The D gene is left open where the match is weak. A row's size may be missing; if present it is once, few, many or a size class.

>TRBD1|NA|TRBJ1-3|16|TRBV9
CASSESTGAAGNTIYF
TGTGCCAGCAGCGAATCAACAGGGGCGGCAGGAAACACCATATATTTT
>TRBD1|few|TRBJ1-3|17|TRBV5-4
CASSSPGGRGSGNTIYF
TGTGCCAGCAGCTCCCCAGGGGGGCGCGGGTCTGGAAACACCATATATTTT
>NA|NA|TRBJ2-7|11|TRBV28
CASSRDYEQYF
TGTGCCAGCAGTCGGGACTACGAGCAGTACTTC
>NA|NA|TRBJ2-5|15|TRBV2
CASSEGTLTKETQYF
TGTGCCAGCAGTGAAGGGACACTAACGAAAGAGACCCAGTACTTC
>NA|NA|TRBJ1-5|19|TRBV10-1
CASTTPRPGGGEGGQPQHF
TGCGCCAGCACCACCCCCCGGCCTGGGGGAGGGGAGGGGGGTCAGCCCCAGCATTTT
>TRBD1|once|TRBJ1-4|13|TRBV7-2
CASSRDSNEKLFF
TGTGCCAGCAGCAGGGACAGTAATGAAAAACTGTTTTTT
>NA|NA|TRBJ2-6|14|TRBV19
CASSRTGVANVLTF
TGTGCCAGTAGCCGGACGGGGGTGGCCAACGTCCTGACTTTC
>TRBD1|NA|TRBJ2-1|12|TRBV5-1
CASSSEDRVWFF
TGCGCCAGCAGCTCGGAGGACAGGGTGTGGTTCTTC
>TRBD2|NA|TRBJ2-2|18|TRBV11-3
CASSLDRGLAGGPGELFF
TGTGCCAGCAGCTTAGACCGGGGACTAGCGGGAGGACCCGGGGAGCTGTTTTTT
>NA|NA|TRBJ2-6|15|TRBV2
CASKGTYSGANVLTF
TGTGCCAGCAAGGGGACATACTCTGGGGCCAACGTCCTGACTTTC
>NA|NA|TRBJ2-7|12|TRBV7-3
CASSLGGGEQYF
TGTGCCAGCAGCTTAGGAGGCGGCGAGCAGTACTTC
>NA|NA|TRBJ2-1|11|TRBV9
CASTAVYEQFF
TGTGCCAGCACCGCGGTCTATGAGCAGTTCTTC
>TRBD2|NA|TRBJ2-3|17|TRBV5-1
CASSSGGLAGGTDTQYF
TGCGCCAGCAGCTCGGGCGGACTAGCGGGAGGCACAGATACGCAGTATTTT
>NA|NA|TRBJ2-7|14|TRBV24-1
CATSDGRGTYEQYF
TGTGCCACCAGTGACGGCAGGGGCACCTACGAGCAGTACTTC
>TRBD1|NA|TRBJ1-2|13|TRBV6-5
CATRDRAAYGYTF
TGTGCCACCCGGGACAGGGCAGCCTATGGCTACACCTTC
>NA|NA|TRBJ2-1|16|TRBV19
CASSIALGASTNEQFF
TGTGCCAGTAGTATTGCGTTAGGCGCTAGCACAAATGAGCAGTTCTTC
>TRBD1|NA|TRBJ2-7|14|TRBV5-1
CASSLGRGRNEQYF
TGCGCCAGCAGCTTGGGCAGGGGGCGAAACGAGCAGTACTTC
>NA|NA|TRBJ2-1|15|TRBV18
CASSYGSGAYNEQFF
TGTGCCAGCTCCTACGGGAGTGGGGCCTACAATGAGCAGTTCTTC
>TRBD2|NA|TRBJ2-1|15|TRBV14
CASRGGTSGINEQFF
TGTGCCAGCAGAGGGGGGACTAGCGGGATTAATGAGCAGTTCTTC
>TRBD1|NA|TRBJ1-3|15|TRBV5-1
CASSPGQGRGNTIYF
TGCGCCAGCAGCCCGGGACAGGGAAGGGGAAACACCATATATTTT
>TRBD1|NA|TRBJ1-2|13|TRBV14
CASSPRTGDGYTF
TGTGCCAGCAGTCCTAGGACAGGAGATGGCTACACCTTC
>NA|NA|TRBJ1-2|14|TRBV14
CASSQEGGSYGYTF
TGTGCCAGCAGCCAAGAAGGCGGGAGCTATGGCTACACCTTC
>NA|NA|TRBJ1-2|15|TRBV21-1
CASSKVTGTGNGYTF
TGTGCCAGCAGCAAGGTTACCGGGACAGGGAATGGCTACACCTTC
>TRBD1|NA|TRBJ2-5|14|TRBV28
CASSPGTGWETQYF
TGTGCCAGCAGTCCCGGGACAGGGTGGGAGACCCAGTACTTC
>NA|NA|TRBJ1-5|13|TRBV6-6
CASRADSNQPQHF
TGTGCCAGCAGGGCTGATAGCAATCAGCCCCAGCATTTT
>TRBD1|few|TRBJ2-7|15|TRBV11-3
CASSFSGTGMGEQYF
TGTGCCAGCAGCTTCTCCGGGACAGGGATGGGTGAGCAGTACTTC
>NA|NA|TRBJ1-5|12|TRBV30
CAWGGRGQPQHF
TGTGCCTGGGGGGGAAGGGGGCAGCCCCAGCATTTT
>TRBD2|NA|TRBJ2-1|15|TRBV27
CASSLLAGGYNEQFF
TGTGCCAGCAGTTTACTAGCGGGGGGTTACAATGAGCAGTTCTTC
>NA|once|TRBJ1-6|13|TRBV18
CASSQGRNSPLHF
TGTGCCAGCTCACAGGGGCGAAATTCACCCCTCCACTTT